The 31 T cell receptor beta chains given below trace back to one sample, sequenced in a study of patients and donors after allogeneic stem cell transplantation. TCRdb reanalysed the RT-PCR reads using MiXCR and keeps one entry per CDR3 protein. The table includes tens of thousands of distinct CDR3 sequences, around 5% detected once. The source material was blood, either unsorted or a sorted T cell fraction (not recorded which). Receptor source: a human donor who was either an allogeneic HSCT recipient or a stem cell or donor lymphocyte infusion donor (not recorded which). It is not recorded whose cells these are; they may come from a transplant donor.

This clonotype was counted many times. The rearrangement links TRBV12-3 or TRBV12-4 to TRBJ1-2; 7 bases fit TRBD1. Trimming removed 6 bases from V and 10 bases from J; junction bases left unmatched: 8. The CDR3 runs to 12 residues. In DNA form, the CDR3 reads TGTGCCAGCAGCCGAGGGACAGTCGACTACACCTTC. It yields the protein CASSRGTVDYTF.

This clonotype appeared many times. The CDR3 DNA reads TGTGCCAGCAGCTTTGGACGAGCCTCTGGAAACACCATATATTTT. Protein product: CASSFGRASGNTIYF. This chain joins TRBV7-6 and TRBJ1-3; no firm D call. Trimming removed 3 bases from V and 0 bases from J, with 9 bases in between. Germline V lookup: CDR1 SGHVS, CDR2 FNYEAQ. This CDR3 is 15 amino acids long.

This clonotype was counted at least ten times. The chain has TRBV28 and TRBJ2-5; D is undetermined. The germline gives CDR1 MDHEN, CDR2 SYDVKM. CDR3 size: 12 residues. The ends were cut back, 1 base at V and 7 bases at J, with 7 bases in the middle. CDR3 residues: CASSLFFGTQYF. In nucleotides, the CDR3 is TGTGCCAGCAGTTTATTTTTCGGGACCCAGTACTTC.

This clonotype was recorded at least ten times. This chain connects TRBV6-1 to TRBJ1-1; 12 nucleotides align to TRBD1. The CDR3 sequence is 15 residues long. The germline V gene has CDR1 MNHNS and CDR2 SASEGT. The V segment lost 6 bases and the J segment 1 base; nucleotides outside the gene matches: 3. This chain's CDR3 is CASRGQGAGNTEAFF. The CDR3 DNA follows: TGTGCCAGCAGGGGACAGGGGGCAGGGAACACTGAAGCTTTCTTT.

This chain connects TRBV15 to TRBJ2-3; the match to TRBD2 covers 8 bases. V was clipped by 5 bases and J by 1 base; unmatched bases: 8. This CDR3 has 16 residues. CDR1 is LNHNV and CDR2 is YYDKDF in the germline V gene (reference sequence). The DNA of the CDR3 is TGTGCCACCAGCCCAGAAGCGGGAGCCCGCACAGATACGCAGTATTTT. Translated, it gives CATSPEAGARTDTQYF.

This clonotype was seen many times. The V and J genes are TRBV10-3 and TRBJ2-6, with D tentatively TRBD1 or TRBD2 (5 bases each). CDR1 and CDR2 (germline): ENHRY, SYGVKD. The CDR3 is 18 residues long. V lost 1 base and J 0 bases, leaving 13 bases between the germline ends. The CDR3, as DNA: TGTGCCATCAGTGAGTGGGGGAGAGACAGCTCTGGGGCCAACGTCCTGACTTTC. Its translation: CAISEWGRDSSGANVLTF.

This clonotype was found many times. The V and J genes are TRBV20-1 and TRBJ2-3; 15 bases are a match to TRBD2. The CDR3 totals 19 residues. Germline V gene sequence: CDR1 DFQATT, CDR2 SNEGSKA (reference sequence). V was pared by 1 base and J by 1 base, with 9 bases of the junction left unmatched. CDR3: CSARVGLAGGNVGTDTQYF. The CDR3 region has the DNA TGCAGTGCTAGAGTGGGACTAGCGGGGGGTAACGTTGGCACAGATACGCAGTATTTT.

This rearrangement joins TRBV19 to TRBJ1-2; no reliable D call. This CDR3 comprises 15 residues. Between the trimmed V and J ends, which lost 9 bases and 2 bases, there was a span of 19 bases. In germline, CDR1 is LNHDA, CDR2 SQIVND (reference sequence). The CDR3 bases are TGTGCCAGCTCCCCCCCCGGATGGGAGAACTATGGCTACACCTTC. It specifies CASSPPGWENYGYTF.

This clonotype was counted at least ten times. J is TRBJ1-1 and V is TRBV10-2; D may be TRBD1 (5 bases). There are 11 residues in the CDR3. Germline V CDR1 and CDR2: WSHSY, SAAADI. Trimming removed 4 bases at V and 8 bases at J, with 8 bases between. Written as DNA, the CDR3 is TGCGCCAGCAGTGGGACAAGAGAAGCTTTCTTT. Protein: CASSGTREAFF.

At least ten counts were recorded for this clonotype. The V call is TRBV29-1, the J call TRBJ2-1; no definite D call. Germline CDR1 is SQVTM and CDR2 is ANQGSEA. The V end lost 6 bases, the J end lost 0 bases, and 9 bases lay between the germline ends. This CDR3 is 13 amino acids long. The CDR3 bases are TGCAGCGTAGTAAAATTCTCCTACAATGAGCAGTTCTTC. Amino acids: CSVVKFSYNEQFF.

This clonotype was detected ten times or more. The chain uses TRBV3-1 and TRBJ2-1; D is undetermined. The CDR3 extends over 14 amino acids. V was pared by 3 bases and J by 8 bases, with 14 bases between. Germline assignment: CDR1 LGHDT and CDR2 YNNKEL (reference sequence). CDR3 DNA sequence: TGTGCCAGCAGCCACCGCGGCTACGAGGATGAGCAGTTCTTC. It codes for CASSHRGYEDEQFF.

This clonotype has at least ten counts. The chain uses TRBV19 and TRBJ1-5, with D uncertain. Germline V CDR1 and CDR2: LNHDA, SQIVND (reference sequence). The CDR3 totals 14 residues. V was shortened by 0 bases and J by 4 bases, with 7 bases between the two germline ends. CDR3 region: CASSIEGRNQPQHF. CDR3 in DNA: TGTGCCAGTAGTATAGAAGGGAGAAATCAGCCCCAGCATTTT.

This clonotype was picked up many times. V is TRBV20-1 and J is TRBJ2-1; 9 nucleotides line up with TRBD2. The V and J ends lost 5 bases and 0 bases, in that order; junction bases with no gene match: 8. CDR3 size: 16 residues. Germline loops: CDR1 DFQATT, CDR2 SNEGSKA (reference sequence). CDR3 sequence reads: CSAPRISGSSYNEQFF. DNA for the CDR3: TGCAGTGCTCCACGGATTAGCGGGAGCTCCTACAATGAGCAGTTCTTC.

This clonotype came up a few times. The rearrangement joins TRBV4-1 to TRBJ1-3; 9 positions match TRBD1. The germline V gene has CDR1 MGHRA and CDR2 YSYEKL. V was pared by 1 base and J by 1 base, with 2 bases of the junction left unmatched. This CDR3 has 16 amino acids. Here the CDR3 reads CASSQGQGGSGNTIYF. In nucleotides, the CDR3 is TGCGCCAGCAGCCAAGGACAGGGGGGTTCTGGAAACACCATATATTTT.

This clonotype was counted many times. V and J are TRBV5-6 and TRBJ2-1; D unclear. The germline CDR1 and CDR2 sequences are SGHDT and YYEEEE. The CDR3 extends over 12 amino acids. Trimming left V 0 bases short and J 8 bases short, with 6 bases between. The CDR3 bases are TGTGCCAGCAGCTTGGGTGGGGATGAGCAGTTCTTC. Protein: CASSLGGDEQFF.

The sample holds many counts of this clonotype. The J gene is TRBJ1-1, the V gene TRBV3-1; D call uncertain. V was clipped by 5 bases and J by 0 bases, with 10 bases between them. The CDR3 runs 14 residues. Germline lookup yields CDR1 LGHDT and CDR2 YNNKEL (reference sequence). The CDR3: CASSDRALNTEAFF. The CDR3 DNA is TGTGCCAGCAGCGACCGGGCCCTGAACACTGAAGCTTTCTTT. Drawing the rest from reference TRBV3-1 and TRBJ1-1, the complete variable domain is DTAVSQTPKYLVTQMGNDKSIKCEQNLGHDTMYWYKQDSKKFLKIMFSYNNKELIINETVPNRFSPKSPDKAHLNLHINSLELGDSAVYFCASSDRALNTEAFFGQGTRLTVV.

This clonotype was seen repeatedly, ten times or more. CDR3 DNA: TGTGCCACCAGTGCCCTAGCGACAGATACGCAGTATTTT. This translates into CATSALATDTQYF. V gene TRBV24-1 combines with J gene TRBJ2-3; maybe TRBD2 (6 bases). This CDR3 comprises 13 residues. V lost 5 bases, J lost 3 bases, and 8 bases lay in between. Germline CDR1 reads KGHDR; CDR2 reads SFDVKD.

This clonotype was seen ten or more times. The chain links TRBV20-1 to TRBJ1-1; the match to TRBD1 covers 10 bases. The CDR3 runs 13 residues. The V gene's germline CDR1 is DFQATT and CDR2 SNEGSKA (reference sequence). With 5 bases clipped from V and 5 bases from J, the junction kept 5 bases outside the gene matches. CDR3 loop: CSAGTGAGTEAFF. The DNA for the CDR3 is TGCAGTGCTGGGACAGGGGCGGGGACTGAAGCTTTCTTT.

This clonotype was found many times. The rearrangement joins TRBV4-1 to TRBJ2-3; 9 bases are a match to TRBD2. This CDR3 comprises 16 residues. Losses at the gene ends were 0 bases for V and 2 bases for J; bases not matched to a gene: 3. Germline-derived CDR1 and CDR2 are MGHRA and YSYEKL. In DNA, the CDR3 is TGCGCCAGCAGCCAAGAGGGCGGGAGGGTCACAGATACGCAGTATTTT. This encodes CASSQEGGRVTDTQYF.

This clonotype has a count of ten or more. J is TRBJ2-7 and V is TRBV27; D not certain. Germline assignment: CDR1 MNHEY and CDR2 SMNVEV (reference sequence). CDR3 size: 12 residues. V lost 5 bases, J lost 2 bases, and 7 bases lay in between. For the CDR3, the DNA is TGTGCCAGCAGTGGACGAACCTACGAGCAGTACTTC. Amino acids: CASSGRTYEQYF.

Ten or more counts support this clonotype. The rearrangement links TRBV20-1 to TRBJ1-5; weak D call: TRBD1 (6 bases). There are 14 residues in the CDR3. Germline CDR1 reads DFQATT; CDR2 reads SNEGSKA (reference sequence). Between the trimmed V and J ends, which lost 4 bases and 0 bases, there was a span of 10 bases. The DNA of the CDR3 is TGCAGTGCTAAACAGGGAAATAGCAATCAGCCCCAGCATTTT. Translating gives CSAKQGNSNQPQHF.

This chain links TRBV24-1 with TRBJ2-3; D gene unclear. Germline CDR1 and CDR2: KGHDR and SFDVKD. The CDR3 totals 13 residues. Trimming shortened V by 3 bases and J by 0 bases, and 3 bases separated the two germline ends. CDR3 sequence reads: CATSDVSTDTQYF. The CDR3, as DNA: TGTGCCACCAGTGATGTGAGCACAGATACGCAGTATTTT.

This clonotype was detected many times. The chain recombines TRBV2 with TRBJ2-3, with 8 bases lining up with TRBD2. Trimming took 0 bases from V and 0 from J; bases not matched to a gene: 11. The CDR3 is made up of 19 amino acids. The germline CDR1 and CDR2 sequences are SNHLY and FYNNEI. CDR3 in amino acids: CASSEAVWTSRASTDTQYF. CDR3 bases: TGTGCCAGCAGTGAAGCGGTGTGGACTAGCCGGGCTAGCACAGATACGCAGTATTTT.

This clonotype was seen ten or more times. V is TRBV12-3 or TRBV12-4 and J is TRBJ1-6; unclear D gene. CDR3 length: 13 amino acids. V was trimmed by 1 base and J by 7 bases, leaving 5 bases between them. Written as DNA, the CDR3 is TGTGCCAGCAGTTTAGGGCAGAATTCACCCCTCCACTTT. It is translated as CASSLGQNSPLHF.

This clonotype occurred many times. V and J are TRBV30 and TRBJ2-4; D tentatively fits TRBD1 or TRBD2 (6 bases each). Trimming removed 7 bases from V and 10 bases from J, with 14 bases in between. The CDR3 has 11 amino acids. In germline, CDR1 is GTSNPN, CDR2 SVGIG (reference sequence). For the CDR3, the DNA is TGTGCCTCCTCGGAGGGGGGTATTCAGTACTTC. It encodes CASSEGGIQYF.

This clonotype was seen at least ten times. The CDR3 sequence: CASSLDFGSGNTIYF. The CDR3 coding sequence is TGCGCCAGCAGCTTGGATTTTGGGTCTGGAAACACCATATATTTT. The chain recombines TRBV5-1 with TRBJ1-3; D is undetermined. With 0 bases removed from V and 1 base from J, the gap between germline ends came to 8 bases. Germline lookup yields CDR1 SGHRS and CDR2 YFSETQ. The CDR3 runs 15 residues. Full variable domain (rest looked up from reference TRBV5-1 and TRBJ1-3): KAGVTQTPRYLIKTRGQQVTLSCSPISGHRSVSWYQQTPGQGLQFLFEYFSETQRNKGNFPGRFSGRQFSNSRSEMNVSTLELGDSALYLCASSLDFGSGNTIYFGEGSWLTVV.

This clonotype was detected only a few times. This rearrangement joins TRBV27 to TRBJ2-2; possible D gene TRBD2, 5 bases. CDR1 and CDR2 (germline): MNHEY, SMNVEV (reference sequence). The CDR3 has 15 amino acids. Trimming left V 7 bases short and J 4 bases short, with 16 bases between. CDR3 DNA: TGTGCCAGCACCGTAACGCCCCGGGGCACCGGGGAGCTGTTTTTT. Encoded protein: CASTVTPRGTGELFF.

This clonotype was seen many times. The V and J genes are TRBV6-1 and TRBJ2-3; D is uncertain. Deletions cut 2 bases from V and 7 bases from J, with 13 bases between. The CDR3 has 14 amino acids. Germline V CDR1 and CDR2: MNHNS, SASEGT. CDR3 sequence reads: CASSEILERNTQYF. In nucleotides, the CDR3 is TGTGCCAGCAGTGAAATCCTAGAAAGAAATACGCAGTATTTT.

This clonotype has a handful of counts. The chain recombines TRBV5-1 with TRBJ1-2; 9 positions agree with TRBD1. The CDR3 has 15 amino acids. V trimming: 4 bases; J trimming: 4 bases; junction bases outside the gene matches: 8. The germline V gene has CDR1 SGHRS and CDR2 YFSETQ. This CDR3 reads CASSPSGTGTYGYTF. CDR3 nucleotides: TGCGCCAGCAGCCCATCGGGGACAGGGACCTATGGCTACACCTTC.

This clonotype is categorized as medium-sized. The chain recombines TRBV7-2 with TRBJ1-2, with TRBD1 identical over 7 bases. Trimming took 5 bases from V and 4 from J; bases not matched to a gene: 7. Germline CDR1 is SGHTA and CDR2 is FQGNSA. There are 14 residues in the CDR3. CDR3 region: CASSPNRDSYGYTF. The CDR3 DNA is TGTGCCAGCAGCCCGAACCGGGACAGCTATGGCTACACCTTC.

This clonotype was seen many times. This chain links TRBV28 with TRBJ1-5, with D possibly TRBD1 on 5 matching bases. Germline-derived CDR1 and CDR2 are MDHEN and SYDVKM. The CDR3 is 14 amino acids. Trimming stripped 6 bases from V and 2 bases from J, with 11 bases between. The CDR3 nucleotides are TGTGCCAGCAGCCGAGGGACTCGCAATCAGCCCCAGCATTTT. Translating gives CASSRGTRNQPQHF. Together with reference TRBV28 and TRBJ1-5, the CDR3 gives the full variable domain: DVKVTQSSRYLVKRTGEKVFLECVQDMDHENMFWYRQDPGLGLRLIYFSYDVKMKEKGDIPEGYSVSREKKERFSLILESASTNQTSMYLCASSRGTRNQPQHFGDGTRLSIL.